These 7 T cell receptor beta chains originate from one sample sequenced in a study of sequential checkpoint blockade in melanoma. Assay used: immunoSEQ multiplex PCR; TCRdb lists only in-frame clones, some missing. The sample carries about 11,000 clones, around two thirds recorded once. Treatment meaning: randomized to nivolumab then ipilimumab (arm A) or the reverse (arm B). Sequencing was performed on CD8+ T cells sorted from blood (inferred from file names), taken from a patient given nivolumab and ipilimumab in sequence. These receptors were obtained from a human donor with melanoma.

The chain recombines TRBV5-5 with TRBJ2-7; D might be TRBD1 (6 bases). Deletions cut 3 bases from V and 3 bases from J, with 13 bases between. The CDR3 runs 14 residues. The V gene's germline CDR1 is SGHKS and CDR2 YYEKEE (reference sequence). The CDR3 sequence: CASSYGTGSYEQYF. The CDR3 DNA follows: TGTGCCAGCAGCTATGGAACAGGGAGCTACGAGCAGTACTTC.

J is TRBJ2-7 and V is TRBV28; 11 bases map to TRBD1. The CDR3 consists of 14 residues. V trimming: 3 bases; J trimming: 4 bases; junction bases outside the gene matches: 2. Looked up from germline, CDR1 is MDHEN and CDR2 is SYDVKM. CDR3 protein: CASSLGQGGYEQYF. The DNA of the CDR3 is TGTGCCAGCAGTTTGGGACAGGGGGGATACGAGCAGTACTTC. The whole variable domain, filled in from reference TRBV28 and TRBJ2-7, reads DVKVTQSSRYLVKRTGEKVFLECVQDMDHENMFWYRQDPGLGLRLIYFSYDVKMKEKGDIPEGYSVSREKKERFSLILESASTNQTSMYLCASSLGQGGYEQYFGPGTRLTVT.

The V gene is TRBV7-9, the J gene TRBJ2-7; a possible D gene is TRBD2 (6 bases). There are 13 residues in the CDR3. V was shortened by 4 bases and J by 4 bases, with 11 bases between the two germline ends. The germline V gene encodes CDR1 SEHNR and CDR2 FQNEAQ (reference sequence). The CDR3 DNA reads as TGTGCCAGCAGCTCTGGACTAATATACGAGCAGTACTTC. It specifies CASSSGLIYEQYF.

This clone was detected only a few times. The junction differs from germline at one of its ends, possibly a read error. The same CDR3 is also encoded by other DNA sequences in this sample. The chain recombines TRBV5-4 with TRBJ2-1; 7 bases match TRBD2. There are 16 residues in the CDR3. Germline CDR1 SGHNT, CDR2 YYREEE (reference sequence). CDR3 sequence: CASSQATGGTYNEQFF. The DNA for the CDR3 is TGCGCCAGCAGCCAAGCTACGGGGGGAACCTACAATGAGCAGTTCTTC.

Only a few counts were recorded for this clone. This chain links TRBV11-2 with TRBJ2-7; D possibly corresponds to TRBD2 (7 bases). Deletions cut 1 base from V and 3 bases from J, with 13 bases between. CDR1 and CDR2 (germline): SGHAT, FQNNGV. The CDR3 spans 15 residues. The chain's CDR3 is CASSLGGGRHYEQYF. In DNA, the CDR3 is TGTGCCAGCAGCTTAGGGGGGGGCAGACACTACGAGCAGTACTTC.

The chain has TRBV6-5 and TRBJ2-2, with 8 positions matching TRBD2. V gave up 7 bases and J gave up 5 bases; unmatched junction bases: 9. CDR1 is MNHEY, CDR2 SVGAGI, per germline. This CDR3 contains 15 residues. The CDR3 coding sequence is TGTGCCAGCAACCCGGGACTAGATTTTACCGGGGAGCTGTTTTTT. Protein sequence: CASNPGLDFTGELFF.

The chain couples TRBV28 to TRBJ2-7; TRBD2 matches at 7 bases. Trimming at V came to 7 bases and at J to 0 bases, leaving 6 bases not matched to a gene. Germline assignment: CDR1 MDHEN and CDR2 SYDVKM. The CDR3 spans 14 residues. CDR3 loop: CASNFGGNSYEQYF. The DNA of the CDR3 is TGTGCCAGCAACTTCGGGGGGAACTCCTACGAGCAGTACTTC.